Following are 10 T cell receptor beta chains from one sample sequenced in a study of blood T cell repertoires in COVID-19. Profiled with immunoSEQ multiplex PCR; TCRdb holds only in-frame clones, not every one. The repertoire holds about 110,000 clones, with approximately 90% as singletons. The material sequenced was peripheral blood. Receptors originate from a woman aged 45-65 years with acute or convalescent COVID-19.

The J gene is TRBJ2-6, the V gene TRBV30, with 8 bases aligning to TRBD1. CDR3 size: 15 residues. The ends lost 4 bases at V and 4 bases at J; junction bases unmatched: 6. Germline loops: CDR1 GTSNPN, CDR2 SVGIG (reference sequence). The CDR3 spells CAWTGGALGANVLTF. Here the CDR3 DNA reads TGTGCCTGGACAGGGGGCGCGTTAGGGGCCAACGTCCTGACTTTC. Filled out from reference TRBV30 and TRBJ2-6, the complete variable domain reads SQTIHQWPATLVQPVGSPLSLECTVEGTSNPNLYWYRQAAGRGLQLLFYSVGIGQISSEVPQNLSASRPQDRQFILSSKKLLLSDSGFYLCAWTGGALGANVLTFGAGSRLTVL.

The chain links TRBV11-2 to TRBJ1-6; D possibly corresponds to TRBD1 (6 bases). This CDR3 is built from 14 residues. V lost 7 bases and J lost 11, with 18 bases in between. Germline loops: CDR1 SGHAT, CDR2 FQNNGV. The CDR3 loop is CASTHGGGGTPLHF. The CDR3 DNA reads as TGTGCCAGCACCCATGGGGGGGGCGGTACACCCCTCCACTTT.

The chain combines TRBV18 with TRBJ1-2; perhaps TRBD1 as D (6 bases). The CDR3 extends over 16 amino acids. The germline V and J ends were trimmed by 2 bases and 4 bases, with 17 bases remaining between them. Germline lookup yields CDR1 KGHSH and CDR2 LQKENI. CDR3 amino acids: CASSPSSQGTSYGYTF. DNA of the CDR3: TGTGCCAGCTCACCATCTTCACAGGGAACCAGCTATGGCTACACCTTC.

CDR3 coding DNA: TGTGCCAGCAAAACGGACAGGGCAGCAGATACGCAGTATTTT. Translated: CASKTDRAADTQYF. V and J are TRBV2 and TRBJ2-3, with 8 bases aligning to TRBD1. The germline gives CDR1 SNHLY, CDR2 FYNNEI. The CDR3 is made up of 14 amino acids. After removal of 7 bases from V and 4 bases from J, the junction contained 7 bases not matched to a gene.

The chain joins TRBV10-3 to TRBJ1-6; 9 nucleotides align to TRBD1. V shed 4 bases and J 7 bases; nucleotides not matched to a gene: 5. The CDR3 is 15 amino acids. The germline V gene has CDR1 ENHRY and CDR2 SYGVKD. The CDR3 spells CAISARDRENSPLHF. In nucleotides, the CDR3 is TGTGCCATCAGTGCCAGGGACAGGGAAAATTCACCCCTCCACTTT.

This rearrangement joins TRBV9 to TRBJ1-2, with D uncertain. Trimming removed 4 bases at V and 0 bases at J, with 7 bases between. Germline assignment: CDR1 SGDLS and CDR2 YYNGEE. The CDR3 length is 13 residues. The CDR3 bases are TGTGCCAGCAGCCACGGGGCTAACTATGGCTACACCTTC. This encodes CASSHGANYGYTF.

This chain joins TRBV9 and TRBJ1-2; possible D gene TRBD1, 5 bases. V lost 0 bases, J lost 5 bases, and 14 bases lay in between. CDR3 length equals 15 residues. Germline V gene sequence: CDR1 SGDLS, CDR2 YYNGEE. The DNA for the CDR3 is TGTGCCAGCAGCGTAGGCAGGGCGGACAATTATGGCTACACCTTC. Translating gives CASSVGRADNYGYTF.

J is TRBJ2-7 and V is TRBV19, with D possibly being TRBD1 (6 bases). Germline loops: CDR1 LNHDA, CDR2 SQIVND (reference sequence). V lost 3 bases, J lost 6 bases, and 15 bases lay in between. There are 14 residues in the CDR3. CDR3 sequence reads: CASSITSGALEQYF. The CDR3 nucleotides read TGTGCCAGTAGTATCACCTCAGGGGCCCTCGAGCAGTACTTC. The full variable domain, its missing parts supplied by reference TRBV19 and TRBJ2-7, is DGGITQSPKYLFRKEGQNVTLSCEQNLNHDAMYWYRQDPGQGLRLIYYSQIVNDFQKGDIAEGYSVSREKKESFPLTVTSAQKNPTAFYLCASSITSGALEQYFGPGTRLTVT.

The gene calls are TRBV19 and TRBJ1-2; TRBD1 agrees at 7 bases. CDR1 is LNHDA, CDR2 SQIVND, per germline (reference sequence). The V and J ends lost 6 bases and 2 bases, in that order; junction bases with no gene match: 6. This CDR3 is built from 14 residues. The DNA of the CDR3 is TGTGCCAGTAGCCCGGGACAGACCAACTATGGCTACACCTTC. Amino acids: CASSPGQTNYGYTF.

The sample holds one count of this clone. The chain uses TRBV28 and TRBJ2-3, with D possibly matching TRBD2 (6 bases). The CDR3 is made up of 16 amino acids. V was trimmed by 8 bases and J by 5 bases, leaving 23 bases between them. Germline V lookup: CDR1 MDHEN, CDR2 SYDVKM. The CDR3 loop reads CASGSSRESAGDTQYF. CDR3 sequence (DNA): TGTGCCAGCGGATCCTCCCGGGAGTCGGCGGGAGATACGCAGTATTTT.